This T cell receptor beta chain stems from a study of T cells expressing NK-cell markers (dated by TCRdb to 2019 to 2021). Turning to the overall study: About eight donors provided sorted CD3+CD56+NKG2C+, CD3+CD56+NKG2C- and CD3+CD56-NKG2C+ T-cell subsets, whose TCR beta-chain repertoires were profiled. Of the eight sequenced donors, seven were found to be HCMV-seropositive and one was found to be HCMV-seronegative. Randomly selected healthy volunteers, three men and five women, were used as the eight sequenced donors. Libraries were sequenced as 2 x 150 bp reads on Illumina HiSeq 2000/2500, MiSeq or NextSeq.

The study at large found these results: Those dominant clonotypes were again the most abundant among CD3+CD56-NKG2C+ cells in a few donors, at roughly 28.3-65%. Whether the expanded NKG2C-expressing T cell clones were specific for HCMV antigens remained unclear. In six or seven donors, the dominant CD3+CD56+NKG2C+ clonotypes ranked among the top 10 CD8+ clonotypes, making up 1.0-7.0% of CD8+ T cells.

Sequencing took place on an Illumina HiSeq 2000. TCR beta cDNA libraries were made by 5'RACE template switching that added a universal primer site and unique molecular identifiers. cDNA synthesis was primed from the TCR beta constant segment, followed by two successive PCR amplification steps. Turning to the authors' computational methods: MIGEC handled demultiplexing of the reads and grouping by UMI, while MiTCR was used to assemble and quantify clonotypes. To exclude erroneous sequences, any TCR cDNA sequence not supported by at least two reads was discarded. Downstream repertoire analysis used the tcR package, and clonotypes were matched across fractions by CDR3 nucleotide sequence plus V segment. VDJmatch was used to annotate antigen specificity against VDJdb, with one amino acid substitution allowed in CDR3. Following TCRdb reprocessing, every CDR3 protein sequence forms one entry, and DNA is not provided. TCRdb's processing, not the authors', yielded these V and J calls. Per the sample table, the count is some 460,000 distinct CDR3 sequences. The top ten constitute 1.4% of the sample.

Concerning this clonotype itself: The target of this receptor is not known.

A commercial ELISA kit detecting HCMV-specific IgG in serum was used to determine HCMV serostatus. Peripheral blood mononuclear cells were isolated from blood by Ficoll density gradient centrifugation. In the germline V gene, CDR1 corresponds to ENHRY and CDR2 to SYGVKD. The CDR3 covers 14 residues, taking in both the cysteine and the phenylalanine. Only the protein is available. Sequences were obtained from blood T cells: a sorted CD56 or NKG2C T cell subset, CD4+ or CD8+ T cells, or bulk PBMC T cells (not recorded which). The chain employs TRBV10-3 and TRBJ2-7. This TCR derives from a woman aged 50 to 60 in good health. Donor details come from another sample of the same person, matched by shared clones. The CDR3 is CAISDSVRLYEQYF.